This record covers a single TCR beta chain. This entry belongs to a study of shared clonotypes between healthy human individuals. The wider study: CD4 naive and memory got three plates each, CD8 naive two, CD8 memory one.

The assay was carried out at the deep level. Repertoires were generated with immunoSEQ multiplex PCR, while TCRdb's copy carries only in-frame clones and drops some. The repertoire holds more than 2 million clones, about 94% seen once, with more than 0.1% in the top ten. The ends lost 3 bases at V and 1 base at J; junction bases unmatched: 10. There are 17 residues in the CDR3. In germline, CDR1 is KGHSH, CDR2 LQKENI. The chain has TRBV18 and TRBJ2-7; 9 nucleotides align to TRBD1. This clonotype was sampled from a man aged 18-30 years in good health. Sample: naive CD4+ T cells sorted from blood. Described subset: CD45RA+ positively selected. Here the CDR3 reads CASSPPTGGRVSYEQYF. In DNA form, the CDR3 reads TGTGCCAGCTCACCCCCCACAGGGGGCCGGGTTTCCTACGAGCAGTACTTC.